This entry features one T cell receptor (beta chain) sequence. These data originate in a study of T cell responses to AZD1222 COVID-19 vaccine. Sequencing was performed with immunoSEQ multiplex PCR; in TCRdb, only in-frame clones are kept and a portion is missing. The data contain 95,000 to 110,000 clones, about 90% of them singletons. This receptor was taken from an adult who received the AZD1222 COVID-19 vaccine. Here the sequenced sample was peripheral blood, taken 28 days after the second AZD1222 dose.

The CDR3 loop is CASSQGAADSYNEQFF. The CDR3 DNA reads TGTGCCAGCAGCCAAGGTGCGGCAGACTCCTACAATGAGCAGTTCTTC. J is TRBJ2-1 and V is TRBV4-2, with D uncertain. V was cut by 1 base and J by 0 bases, with 10 bases left in between. Germline V CDR1 and CDR2: LGHNA, YNFKEQ. The CDR3 consists of 16 residues.